This T cell receptor (beta chain) was found in a study of blood T cell repertoires in COVID-19. This CDR3 has 16 amino acids. CDR1 and CDR2 from the germline V gene are MNHEY and SMNVEV (reference sequence). The V end was cut by 0 bases, the J end by 1 base, with 10 bases between. Repertoires were generated with immunoSEQ multiplex PCR, while TCRdb's copy carries only in-frame clones and drops some. The sample includes under 300,000 clones, around nine tenths seen only once; the top ten take around 2%. This receptor was taken from a young woman who had recovered from COVID-19. The chain is built from TRBV27 and TRBJ2-1, with D uncertain. Sequencing was done on a sample of PBMCs or T cells enriched from blood (not recorded which). The CDR3 DNA reads TGTGCCAGCAGTTTATCAATCGCAGATTCCTACAATGAGCAGTTCTTC. Its protein product is CASSLSIADSYNEQFF.